These 23 T cell receptor beta chains share one sample of origin, sequenced in a study of T cell repertoires in cytomegalovirus infection. Their target antigens are unknown. TCRdb passed the reads through MiXCR, listing each CDR3 protein once. The sample has 250,000 to 400,000 distinct CDR3 sequences; more than 20% are singletons. The sequencing here drew on cultured PBMCs, taken from culture after CMV antigen stimulation. These TCRs come from a human donor in good health (CMV status not recorded). Some clones in this sample may be carry-over from other donors' samples.

The chain links TRBV30 to TRBJ2-2, with no clear D. Germline lookup yields CDR1 GTSNPN and CDR2 SVGIG (reference sequence). The CDR3 spans 11 residues. V lost 1 base to trimming and J lost 8 bases, with 5 bases between them. The CDR3 region is CAWSGSGELFF. CDR3 nucleotides: TGTGCCTGGAGTGGGAGTGGGGAGCTGTTTTTT.

There are a few counts of this clonotype. The genes are TRBV6-1 and TRBJ2-7; TRBD1 matches 12 bases. V gave up 5 bases and J gave up 6 bases; unmatched junction bases: 8. This CDR3 has 15 residues. Germline V gene lookup returns CDR1 MNHNS and CDR2 SASEGT. Here the CDR3 reads CASSYSGTGGGEQYF. The DNA for the CDR3 is TGTGCCAGCAGTTATTCCGGGACAGGGGGCGGCGAGCAGTACTTC.

This clonotype occurred many times. The chain couples TRBV12-3 or TRBV12-4 to TRBJ1-1, with 9 bases fitting TRBD1. This CDR3 is 15 amino acids long. Trimming cost V 4 bases and J 5 bases; bases outside gene matches: 8. This CDR3 is CASSSAGTGSTEAFF. CDR3 nucleotide sequence: TGTGCCAGCAGTTCCGCCGGGACAGGGAGTACTGAAGCTTTCTTT.

The V and J genes are TRBV2 and TRBJ1-5; 7 bases are shared with TRBD1. The J segment lost 5 bases and the V segment lost 2 bases, leaving 3 bases of the junction unmatched. The V gene's germline CDR1 is SNHLY and CDR2 FYNNEI. CDR3 length equals 14 residues. DNA for the CDR3: TGTGCCAGCAGTGAAAGGACAGGAGATCAGCCCCAGCATTTT. This codes for CASSERTGDQPQHF.

The gene calls are TRBV20-1 and TRBJ1-5, with 7 bases fitting TRBD1. Germline trimming cut 5 bases from V and 4 bases from J; bases unmatched to any gene: 5. Looked up from germline, CDR1 is DFQATT and CDR2 is SNEGSKA (reference sequence). There are 13 residues in the CDR3. The CDR3 nucleotides are TGCAGTGCTCCGGGACAGCTAAATCAGCCCCAGCATTTT. Amino acids: CSAPGQLNQPQHF.

This clonotype was counted only a few times. This chain joins TRBV6-2 or TRBV6-3 and TRBJ1-3; weak D call: TRBD1 (5 bases). The CDR3 consists of 15 residues. V gave up 2 bases and J gave up 4 bases, with 12 bases separating them. Germline assignment: CDR1 MNHEY and CDR2 SVGEGT. The CDR3, as DNA: TGTGCCAGCAGTTACCGCGGACACCGAGGAAACACCATATATTTT. Protein product: CASSYRGHRGNTIYF.

This clonotype appeared a few times. The chain joins TRBV7-2 to TRBJ2-7; D remains unclear. The CDR3 consists of 13 residues. Germline CDR1 is SGHTA and CDR2 is FQGNSA. Trimming stripped 3 bases from V and 0 bases from J, with 6 bases between. CDR3: CASSFLGSYEQYF. The CDR3 DNA follows: TGTGCCAGCAGCTTTCTAGGCTCCTACGAGCAGTACTTC.

The genes are TRBV19 and TRBJ1-6, with D unresolved. V was shortened by 5 bases and J by 3 bases, with 8 bases between the two germline ends. CDR1 and CDR2 from the germline V gene are LNHDA and SQIVND (reference sequence). The CDR3 loop spans 14 amino acids. CDR3 residues: CASSFQDYNSPLHF. In DNA form, the CDR3 reads TGTGCCAGTAGTTTCCAGGACTATAATTCACCCCTCCACTTT.

This clonotype was observed many times. The V gene is TRBV7-2, the J gene TRBJ2-5; TRBD2 aligns across 15 bases. After removal of 2 bases from V and 5 bases from J, the junction contained 9 bases not matched to a gene. This CDR3 spans 18 amino acids. Germline values: CDR1 SGHTA, CDR2 FQGNSA. CDR3 protein: CASSLSRTSGGAEETQYF. The CDR3 DNA reads as TGTGCCAGCAGCTTATCGCGGACTAGCGGGGGGGCGGAGGAGACCCAGTACTTC.

The chain links TRBV20-1 to TRBJ2-5; 13 bases are shared with TRBD2. The V gene end was trimmed by 6 bases and the J gene end by 4 bases; junction bases not matched to a gene: 5. The CDR3 runs to 14 residues. Germline CDR1 and CDR2: DFQATT and SNEGSKA (reference sequence). This chain's CDR3 is CSAQTSGRRETQYF. CDR3 coding DNA: TGCAGTGCCCAGACTAGCGGGAGGCGAGAGACCCAGTACTTC.

This clonotype came up many times. The CDR3 loop is CASSLLQYGSNTGELFF. The DNA of the CDR3 is TGCGCCAGCAGCCTCTTACAGTACGGGAGTAACACCGGGGAGCTGTTTTTT. The chain has TRBV4-3 and TRBJ2-2, with D maybe TRBD2 (6 bases). V was pared by 4 bases and J by 2 bases, with 17 bases between. CDR3 length equals 17 residues. From germline, CDR1 is LGHNA and CDR2 YSLEER.

V is TRBV27 and J is TRBJ1-4, with 7 bases that match TRBD1. Germline-derived CDR1 and CDR2 are MNHEY and SMNVEV (reference sequence). Trimming removed 1 base from V and 7 bases from J; junction bases left unmatched: 6. The CDR3 runs 15 residues. The CDR3 sequence: CASSLLSGGGEKLFF. As DNA, the CDR3 is TGTGCCAGCAGTTTATTATCAGGGGGTGGTGAAAAACTGTTTTTT.

This clonotype has just a few counts. The rearrangement links TRBV29-1 to TRBJ2-3, with 9 bases identical to TRBD1. The CDR3 is made up of 13 amino acids. The V segment lost 7 bases and the J segment 4 bases; nucleotides outside the gene matches: 6. Germline V gives CDR1 SQVTM, CDR2 ANQGSEA. CDR3 nucleotide sequence: TGCAGCGGACAGGGGGTCAGCGCAGATACGCAGTATTTT. It is translated as CSGQGVSADTQYF.

V is TRBV4-3 and J is TRBJ2-1; D not certain. V was cut by 1 base and J by 3 bases, with 10 bases left in between. Germline values: CDR1 LGHNA, CDR2 YSLEER. The length of the CDR3 is 15 residues. Here the CDR3 reads CASSQGAIGYNEQFF. In DNA form, the CDR3 reads TGCGCCAGCAGCCAAGGGGCCATTGGCTACAATGAGCAGTTCTTC.

This clonotype was counted a few times. This chain links TRBV24-1 with TRBJ2-7; no clear D. Germline V CDR1 and CDR2: KGHDR, SFDVKD. V was trimmed by 2 bases and J by 2 bases, leaving 9 bases between them. The CDR3 covers 14 residues. CDR3 coding DNA: TGTGCCACCAGTGATTCTACGGGCGCCTACGAGCAGTACTTC. Its protein product is CATSDSTGAYEQYF.

Concerning this clonotype itself: The junction and the germline gene differ at one end; a read error may be behind it. The CDR3 DNA is TGTGCCAGCAGCCTAGCGGGACTCCGCCCGTCTAGCTCCTACAATGAGCAGTTCTTC. This sequence encodes CASSLAGLRPSSSYNEQFF. The chain links TRBV7-9 to TRBJ2-1; TRBD2 agrees at 9 bases. Germline loops: CDR1 SEHNR, CDR2 FQNEAQ (reference sequence). The CDR3 has 19 amino acids.

The V call is TRBV24-1, the J call TRBJ1-1, with 8 bases fitting TRBD1. Germline trimming cut 3 bases from V and 6 bases from J; bases unmatched to any gene: 8. The CDR3 has 15 residues. CDR1 KGHDR and CDR2 SFDVKD come from the germline V gene. CDR3 DNA sequence: TGTGCCACCAGTGATAGCGGGACAGGTATCGCTGAAGCTTTCTTT. It codes for CATSDSGTGIAEAFF.

V usage is TRBV4-2 and J usage is TRBJ1-1, with unresolved D. The CDR3 consists of 15 residues. V was cut by 0 bases and J by 0 bases, with 8 bases left in between. The germline gives CDR1 LGHNA, CDR2 YNFKEQ. The CDR3: CASSQDLNMNTEAFF. CDR3 bases: TGTGCCAGCAGCCAAGATCTGAACATGAACACTGAAGCTTTCTTT.

This clonotype was counted a few times. DNA of the CDR3: TGTGCCACCAGGGCGGGAGGGCAGGCAGATACGCAGTATTTT. This encodes CATRAGGQADTQYF. The chain uses TRBV15 and TRBJ2-3; 9 nucleotides match TRBD2. The germline CDR1 and CDR2 sequences are LNHNV and YYDKDF (reference sequence). The CDR3 is 14 residues long. Trimming cost V 6 bases and J 4 bases; bases outside gene matches: 5.

The rearrangement links TRBV20-1 to TRBJ1-5; the D is unclear. Trimming left V 1 base short and J 0 bases short, with 13 bases between. CDR1 and CDR2 from the germline V gene are DFQATT and SNEGSKA (reference sequence). This CDR3 is built from 16 residues. The CDR3 here is CSARVPPVISNQPQHF. The CDR3 DNA follows: TGCAGTGCTAGAGTCCCCCCCGTGATTAGCAATCAGCCCCAGCATTTT.

This clonotype was picked up a small number of times. The rearrangement joins TRBV6-6 to TRBJ2-7; 8 nucleotides align to TRBD1. The CDR3 sequence is 13 residues long. The trim removed 5 bases at V and 6 bases at J, leaving 6 bases unmatched. Germline assignment: CDR1 MNHNY and CDR2 SVGAGI (reference sequence). The CDR3 region has the DNA TGTGCCAGCAGTCGAGACAGGGGTTCCGAGCAGTACTTC. Amino acid sequence: CASSRDRGSEQYF.

This clonotype was counted many times. The V call is TRBV7-8, the J call TRBJ2-7; a possible D gene is TRBD2 (5 bases). The CDR3 has 14 residues. V lost 3 bases and J lost 4, with 13 bases in between. CDR1 SGHVS and CDR2 FQNEAQ come from the germline V gene. CDR3 loop: CASSFGGSGYEQYV. The CDR3 DNA reads TGTGCCAGCAGCTTCGGCGGTTCGGGATACGAGCAGTACGTC.

The chain combines TRBV15 with TRBJ1-1, with a possible D match to TRBD1 (6 bases). The CDR3 runs 13 residues. The germline CDR1 and CDR2 sequences are LNHNV and YYDKDF (reference sequence). Trimming removed 1 base from V and 4 bases from J, with 7 bases in between. The CDR3 nucleotides read TGTGCCACCAGCAGAGGGGGGGCCACTGAAGCTTTCTTT. Protein product: CATSRGGATEAFF.